What follows are 7 T cell receptor beta chains derived from one specimen sequenced in a study of vaccination effects on CD4 cells after COVID-19. Sequencing used immunoSEQ multiplex PCR; TCRdb keeps in-frame clones, though not all of them. The table shows more than 60,000 clones, with 72% occurring only once. No antigen has been identified for these receptors. Once cultured for 10 days, the cells underwent separation to obtain CD4+ T cells. The specimen was CD4+ T cells from PBMCs cultured without peptide, collected before COVID-19 vaccination. These TCRs come from a human donor who had a prior SARS-CoV-2 infection.

This chain joins TRBV6-5 and TRBJ2-3, with 9 nucleotides matching TRBD2. V shed 10 bases and J 4 bases; nucleotides not matched to a gene: 6. This CDR3 is 13 amino acids long. Germline CDR1 is MNHEY and CDR2 is SVGAGI. The CDR3 DNA is TGTGCCACCCAGCTAGCGGGATCAGATACGCAGTATTTT. Its protein product is CATQLAGSDTQYF.

The chain is built from TRBV6-1 and TRBJ2-1, with 11 bases that match TRBD1. The trim removed 1 base at V and 5 bases at J, leaving 7 bases unmatched. CDR1 and CDR2 (germline): MNHNS, SASEGT. The CDR3 is 17 residues long. The CDR3 DNA reads as TGTGCCAGCAGTGAAGAGGGGACAGGGGGTAGGGACAATGAGCAGTTCTTC. It specifies CASSEEGTGGRDNEQFF.

This clone was seen just once. The chain combines TRBV5-1 with TRBJ2-7, with 8 bases matching TRBD2. V lost 2 bases to trimming and J lost 3 bases; unmatched junction nucleotides: 7. Germline loops: CDR1 SGHRS, CDR2 YFSETQ. The CDR3 has 15 residues. The CDR3 here is CASSLGSGTVYEQYF. In DNA form, the CDR3 reads TGCGCCAGCAGCTTAGGTAGCGGGACGGTCTACGAGCAGTACTTC.

The chain joins TRBV5-1 to TRBJ1-1, with D uncertain. The V end was cut by 3 bases, the J end by 10 bases, with 16 bases between. Looked up from germline, CDR1 is SGHRS and CDR2 is YFSETQ. The CDR3 consists of 13 residues. The CDR3, as DNA: TGCGCCAGCAGCTCGTCCCTGAAAGAGATAGCTTTCTTT. Its protein product is CASSSSLKEIAFF.

The V and J genes are TRBV5-1 and TRBJ2-7; possible D gene TRBD1, 6 bases. The CDR3 runs to 15 residues. Deletions cut 2 bases from V and 4 bases from J, with 16 bases between. Germline loops: CDR1 SGHRS, CDR2 YFSETQ. CDR3 in DNA: TGCGCCAGCAGCTTACAGGGCCTCGGGGTTTACGAGCAGTACTTC. Translation gives CASSLQGLGVYEQYF.

The J gene is TRBJ1-4, the V gene TRBV3-1 (or the pseudogene TRBV3-2); no clear D gene. Germline V CDR1 and CDR2: LGHDT, YNNKEL (reference sequence). V gave up 5 bases and J gave up 4 bases, with 14 bases separating them. The CDR3 length is 15 residues. Here the CDR3 DNA reads TGTGCCAGCAGCGCCCAAGAGTTAGGTAATGAAAAACTGTTTTTT. This sequence encodes CASSAQELGNEKLFF.

The genes are TRBV24-1 and TRBJ2-3; TRBD2 might be the D (6 bases). The CDR3 has 12 amino acids. Germline assignment: CDR1 KGHDR and CDR2 SFDVKD. The ends were cut back, 9 bases at V and 6 bases at J, with 12 bases in the middle. The CDR3 region has the DNA TGTGCCACCGGCAGAGCGGGCGATACGCAGTATTTT. Its translation: CATGRAGDTQYF.